Reported below is one T cell receptor (beta chain). Its antigen is unknown. Base qualities are missing; no much larger clone stands one base away. There are 13 amino acids in the CDR3, from cysteine to phenylalanine inclusive. Only CDR3 DNA remains: 39 bases, in frame from the first base. Trimming at the junction amounts to 7 bases on V and 4 bases on J, and the germline ends lie 10 bases apart. According to the germline V gene, CDR1 reads MNHNS and CDR2 reads SASEGT. The library came from the immunoSEQ multiplex PCR assay. The multiplex PCR relied on a mix of 60 forward primers for TCR Vbeta segments and 13 reverse primers for TCR Jbeta segments. The CDR3 region of rearranged TCR beta genes was amplified from genomic DNA with a multiplex PCR assay. On the Illumina HiSeq System, the amplified TCR beta libraries were sequenced as 87-base-pair reads. The paper's processing steps were these. A later analysis tallied around 82 million unique TCR beta chains across the 650 to 750 repertoires, and roughly 11 million of those chains were shared by two or more donors. A nearest-neighbor algorithm error-corrected the raw reads and collapsed the reads into unique sequences, merging closely related sequences to remove PCR and sequencing errors. To assign V, D and J gene segments, CDR3 sequences were aligned to IMGT reference sequences. For a sequence to be retained, a match of at least six nucleotides was required to both a V gene segment and a J gene segment. Rearrangements were classified as productive when the CDR3 lacked stop codons and remained in frame with V and J, and all other rearrangements were classified as non-productive. CDR3 was defined according to IMGT convention as the region running from the second conserved V-encoded cysteine to the conserved J-encoded phenylalanine. The earlier analysis of 500 to 650 of the donors excluded any sequence lacking an unambiguous match to a single V gene segment. In an earlier analysis of around 590 of the donors, a V segment was called functional when productive rearrangements were above 56.7%, and segregating when the standard deviation between donors exceeded 5%. A statistical classification framework was built for diagnosing cytomegalovirus status from the catalog of TCR beta chain sequences. In a later analysis, TCR nucleotide sequences were compared against IMGT/GENE-DB human TR gene sequences so that V and J genes could be assigned. In a later analysis, CDR3 sequences and most-parsimonious VDJ recombination scenarios were assigned using the TCRdist pipeline. A later analysis defined each TCR beta chain by its CDR3 amino acid sequence plus V-gene family, and excluded reads lacking a unique V-gene family. To address suspected cross-contamination and a sequencing artifact, a later analysis removed several hundred highly shared, low-generation-probability nucleotide sequences. In a later analysis, a clonal expansion index for each public chain was calculated from normalized within-repertoire ranks of inferred template counts. A later analysis computed generation probabilities with a VDJ recombination model fitted to out-of-frame rearrangements, and checked the results against IGoR. In a later analysis, TCR-TCR, TCR-HLA and TCR-CMV co-occurrence was scored with hypergeometric tests, and a repertoire-size bias correction was applied to TCR pairs. False discovery rates were estimated in a later analysis by permuting HLA or CMV assignments 20 times. A later analysis grouped co-occurring TCRs with DBSCAN, adding TCRdist sequence similarity when clustering within HLA-allele-positive subsets. Repertoires with fewer than 30,000 or more than 120,000 public chains were left out of co-occurrence clustering, as were five repertoires with anomalous nucleotide sharing. In TCRdb, the immuneACCESS table is reduced to in-frame sequences with V and J assigned. These tables do not hold every clone; where another copy was compared, an unresolved V gene accounts for under half, and the others remain unexplained. V and J calls plus clone size are reproduced from that table; the DNA served to infer D and trimming. Within this sample are over 150,000 clones, with around 68% of them counted one time only. The ten largest clonotypes hold about 2.1% of the sample.

The source of the sample is a study of cytomegalovirus exposure and HLA in healthy donors (dated by TCRdb to the late 2010s). Study-wide context: In an earlier analysis of approximately 640 of the donors, about 270 Gb of sequence data and 90 million to 130 million unique TCR beta sequences from roughly 200 million T cells were reported. Roughly 300 gigabases of sequencing data and around 80 million unique TCR sequences made up an early release that covered 500 to 650 HLA-typed donors. Of the 300 to 450 genotyped donors, 75% to 85% were placed in the genetic ancestry cluster associated with self-reported Caucasian donors. The aim of the study was to test whether cataloging public T cell receptors could identify signatures of past pathogen exposure. The T cell repertoires of 666 subjects were profiled by immunosequencing and related to cytomegalovirus serostatus. Along with the roughly 710-subject first cohort, a separate validation cohort of over 90 different subjects was used. The study combined high-throughput TCR immunosequencing, statistical association of individual TCRs with disease status, and machine learning to predict cytomegalovirus infection status. To study patterns of TCR occurrence, a later analysis re-analyzed previously published TCR beta repertoires from under 750 donors and added high-resolution HLA genotyping. In the later analysis, no new phenotypic data were used to find candidate immune exposures; instead, reliance was placed on TCR beta sequences and their occurrence across donors. An earlier analysis of around 580 of the donors used high-throughput TCR beta sequencing to judge whether each TCR beta V gene segment behaved as functional or pseudogenic. Alongside the repertoire data, information on donor age, sex, ethnicity and CMV serostatus was compiled. A later genetic analysis used genome-wide SNP genotypes for about three fifths of the 666 donors, treating that subset as a discovery cohort. All discovery cohort repertoires had been generated on a single sequencing platform. Class I and class II HLA loci were covered by the typing at four-digit resolution. Typing coverage varied by locus: roughly 629-640 donors for A, B, C, DRB1 and DQB1; approximately 500 for DQA1; nearly 610 for DPA1; approximately 450 for DPB1. Roughly 5 DR-DQ haplotypes were handled as single units for association and clustering, since linkage in the cohort was strong. Among some 410 genotyped donors of the cohort, an average of approximately 240,000 unique TCR beta nucleotide sequences were sequenced per donor, roughly a sixth of them non-productive.

In total, more than 500 healthy bone marrow donors made up the cohort. At the time of sampling, every cohort member was nominally healthy, though immune exposures that went unrecorded were likely present. The donor was CMV seronegative and was included in the group of 352 seronegative cohort members. Every donor gave a peripheral blood sample, and the peripheral blood mononuclear cells from that sample were used for TCR beta sequencing. Genomic DNA was extracted from the blood cell samples with the Qiagen DNeasy Blood Extraction Kit. Results the study describes overall, beyond this receptor: Across donors, most TCR sequences were observed very rarely, whereas some public TCRs were present in many individuals. An earlier analysis of around 600 of the donors showed that most TCR beta V segments appeared in productive rearrangements either about 87% or about 30% of the time, which broadly matched IMGT annotations. Strong co-occurrence of HLA alleles, especially DR and DQ, made assigning TCR associations to individual alleles difficult. The classifier was reported to diagnose cytomegalovirus status with high specificity and sensitivity in both the original cohort and the validation cohort. Because some donors lacked HLA typing at each locus, the association tests relied only on the typed subset. A further reported finding was that TCR beta sequences accurately predicted the HLA-A and HLA-B alleles for most subjects in the first cohort. Correlated functional status among segregating V segments might be attributable to linkage disequilibrium, but an unknown experimental factor could not be ruled out. In a later analysis, about 16,000 TCR beta sequences were associated with specific HLA alleles at a false discovery rate of 0.05. It was suggested by the authors that the approach could potentially be generalized to other disease states and immunological phenotypes. A few of the identified cytomegalovirus-associated TCR beta chains were confirmed in vitro to be specific for cytomegalovirus antigens. Some 15 rarely observed V segments, including chromosome 9 orphons, were excluded from the earlier analysis of about 610 of the donors because counts were too low. In a later analysis, most CMV-associated TCR beta chains were found to appear HLA-restricted, with HLA associations seemingly driven largely by CMV exposure. Compared with the approximately 670-donor mean, donors in an Asian-associated ancestry cluster had fewer N-insertions in productive TCRs, according to a later genetic analysis. The presence/absence analyses assumed that sequencing depth was roughly uniform across donors, and that assumption may not be true. A later genetic analysis associated a missense DCLRE1C variant with V-gene and J-gene trimming of TCR beta chains, and an independent cohort replicated the association. Only TCR beta chains were sequenced in this cohort, and the absence of alpha or paired-chain data limited detectable features. Some IMGT-functional V segments, including TRBV6-2 and TRBV6-3, could not be told apart with the 87-base-pair reads, so those segments were excluded. In a later analysis, HLA-associated TCR beta chains showed more clonal expansion and lower generation probabilities than non-associated chains that were equally common. According to a later analysis, parvovirus B19, influenza, CMV and Epstein-Barr virus appeared linked to several top co-occurrence clusters. The only immune exposure information available for the cohort was CMV serostatus. The study listed 150 to 200 TCR beta chains as associated with cytomegalovirus. In a later analysis, TCR association rates were found to vary across HLA loci, with the most associated TCRs seen for DRB1 alleles and the fewest for HLA-C alleles. A cluster of highly shared sequence variants was judged likely to represent a technical artifact of the sequencing pipeline.

The clonotype was recovered from a man in his thirties or forties in good health and CMV-seronegative. The material sequenced was PBMCs. Recombination linked TRBV6-1 to TRBJ2-2; TRBD1 is a weak D gene call, 5 bases matching. The CDR3 reads as follows: CASNMQGTGELFF. Read as DNA, the sequence is TGTGCCAGCAACATGCAGGGCACCGGGGAGCTGTTTTTT.